This TCR beta chain was sequenced during a study of T cells in localized non-small cell lung cancer (TCRdb year 2020). Context from the whole study: The study examined T cell repertoires in 236 patients with early-stage NSCLC and compared tumors with uninvolved tumor-adjacent lungs. All 240 or so NSCLC patients in the cohort were treatment-naive and had localized lung tumors that were resected. Of the NSCLC patients, 129 were male and 85 to 110 were female, and the mean age was about 69 years. Results and caveats for the whole study, not just this receptor: Because the study design was exploratory, TCR variables were selected using unadjusted p-values without false-discovery rate correction. Because multi-region tumor sequencing was not performed, intratumor heterogeneity could not be ruled out. Uninvolved tumor-adjacent lung showed the highest T cell clonality, higher than tumor, which suggests more focused antigenic responses in the uninvolved tumor-adjacent lung. Longer overall survival was associated with higher blood T cell density, whereas shorter survival was associated with higher adjacent-lung clonality. A median of around 50 of the top 100 tumor clones turned up in the paired uninvolved adjacent lung, and under 30 of those clones also ranked among the top 100 of that same adjacent lung.

As to this clone: The specificity of this receptor is unknown. No base-level quality is on record; no much larger clone is a single base apart.

Its CDR3 holds 16 amino acids, cysteine through phenylalanine. CDR3 DNA is the only sequence kept; it has 48 bases, read in frame from the first base. Reading the germline V gene gives CDR1 SGDLS and CDR2 YYNGEE. V lost 0 bases and J lost 4 bases; the stretch between them is 14 bases long. At diagnosis, peripheral blood, uninvolved tumor-adjacent lung and tumor were collected and were preserved as a mix of fresh-frozen and FFPE material. For TCR repertoire profiling, blood samples were analyzed in the form of peripheral blood mononuclear cells. TCR beta CDR3 regions were sequenced from DNA using the immunoSEQ Assay. On the authors' methods: To compute T cell density, TCR beta template counts were normalized to usable DNA, which was estimated by amplifying housekeeping genes. Richness was estimated using the preseqR package, with extrapolation to 400,000 templates for PBMC samples and to 120,000 templates for tissue samples. Clonality was calculated as one minus Pielou's evenness. To identify tissue-enriched TCRs, differential abundance testing was run on productive amino-acid clonotypes with a minimum total count of 5 and an alpha of 0.1. The Jaccard Index and the Morisita Overlap Index were used to quantify repertoire overlap between compartments. GLIPH grouped TCR beta CDR3s together with public tetramer-defined viral CDR3s, and a viral motif had to include at least three viral sequences and also show V-gene enrichment. Not all clones reach the TCRdb copy of this immuneACCESS table, which keeps in-frame sequences only. Checked studies attribute under half of the gap to unresolved V genes and leave the rest unexplained. Clone size and the V and J calls come from that table; the DNA yielded D and trimming. The sample table shows tens of thousands of clones, and about 90% are seen once. The ten largest clones represent approximately 32% of the sample.

Recombination joined TRBV9 with TRBJ2-1; no D gene can be assigned with confidence. The sample consisted of peripheral blood, taken before any cancer treatment. The clonotype comes from a male donor at least 60 years old with stage I squamous cell lung carcinoma. The CDR3 sequence is CASSVDSLVFYNEQFF. The nucleotide sequence is TGTGCCAGCAGCGTAGACAGTTTGGTCTTTTACAATGAGCAGTTCTTC.